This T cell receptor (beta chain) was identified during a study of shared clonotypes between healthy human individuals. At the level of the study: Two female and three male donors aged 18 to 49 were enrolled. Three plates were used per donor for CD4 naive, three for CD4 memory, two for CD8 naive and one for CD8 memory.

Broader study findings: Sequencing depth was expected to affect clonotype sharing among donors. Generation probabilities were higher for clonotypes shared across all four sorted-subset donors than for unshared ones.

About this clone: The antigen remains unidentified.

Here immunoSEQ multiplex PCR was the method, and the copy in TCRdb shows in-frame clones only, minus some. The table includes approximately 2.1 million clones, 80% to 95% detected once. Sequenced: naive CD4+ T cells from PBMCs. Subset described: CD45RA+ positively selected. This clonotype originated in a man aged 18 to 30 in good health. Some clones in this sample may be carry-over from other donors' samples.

This chain's CDR3 is CASSPSDRGLTDTQYF. CDR3 DNA sequence: TGTGCCAGCTCACCCTCGGACAGGGGGCTTACAGATACGCAGTATTTT. The V call is TRBV18, the J call TRBJ2-3, with 11 nucleotides matching TRBD1. The germline V gene encodes CDR1 KGHSH and CDR2 LQKENI. The CDR3 runs to 16 residues. V lost 3 bases and J lost 3; bases outside the gene matches: 5.